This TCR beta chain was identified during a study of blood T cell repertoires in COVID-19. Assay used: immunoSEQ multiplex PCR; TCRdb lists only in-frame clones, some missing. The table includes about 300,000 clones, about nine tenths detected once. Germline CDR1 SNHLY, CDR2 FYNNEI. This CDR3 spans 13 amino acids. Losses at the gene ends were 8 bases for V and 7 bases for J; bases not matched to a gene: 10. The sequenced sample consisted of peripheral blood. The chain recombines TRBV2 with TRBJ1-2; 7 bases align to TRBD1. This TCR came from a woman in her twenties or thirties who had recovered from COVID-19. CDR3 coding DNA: TGTGCCAGCCTCCGACAGGGCACAGGTGGCTACACCTTC. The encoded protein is CASLRQGTGGYTF.